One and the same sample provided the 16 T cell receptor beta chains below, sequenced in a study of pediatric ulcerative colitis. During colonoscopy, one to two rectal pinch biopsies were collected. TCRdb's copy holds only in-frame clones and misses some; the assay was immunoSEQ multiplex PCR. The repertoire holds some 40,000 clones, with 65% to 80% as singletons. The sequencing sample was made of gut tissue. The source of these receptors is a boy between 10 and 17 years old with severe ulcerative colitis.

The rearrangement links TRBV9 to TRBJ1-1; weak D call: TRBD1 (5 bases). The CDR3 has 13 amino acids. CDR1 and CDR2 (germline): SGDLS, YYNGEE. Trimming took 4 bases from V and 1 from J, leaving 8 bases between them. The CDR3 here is CASSWGRNTEAFF. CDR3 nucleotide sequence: TGTGCCAGCAGCTGGGGGAGGAACACTGAAGCTTTCTTT.

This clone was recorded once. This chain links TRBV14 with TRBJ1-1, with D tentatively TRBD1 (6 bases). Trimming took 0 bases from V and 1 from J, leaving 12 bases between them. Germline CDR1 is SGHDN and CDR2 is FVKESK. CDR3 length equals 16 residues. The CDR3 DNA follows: TGTGCCAGCAGCCAAGAACCGGGACAAACGAACACTGAAGCTTTCTTT. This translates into CASSQEPGQTNTEAFF.

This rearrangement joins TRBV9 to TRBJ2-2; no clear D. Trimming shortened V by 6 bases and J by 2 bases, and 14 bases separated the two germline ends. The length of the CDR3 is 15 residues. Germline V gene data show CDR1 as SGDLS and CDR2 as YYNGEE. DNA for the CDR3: TGTGCCAGCACGGCTGAATTGACTAACACCGGGGAGCTGTTTTTT. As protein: CASTAELTNTGELFF.

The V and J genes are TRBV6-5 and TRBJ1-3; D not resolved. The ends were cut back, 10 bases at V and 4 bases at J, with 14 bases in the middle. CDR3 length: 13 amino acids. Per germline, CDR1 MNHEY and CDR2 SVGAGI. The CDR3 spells CATQPPTGNTIYF. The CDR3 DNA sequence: TGTGCCACCCAACCCCCAACAGGAAACACCATATATTTT.

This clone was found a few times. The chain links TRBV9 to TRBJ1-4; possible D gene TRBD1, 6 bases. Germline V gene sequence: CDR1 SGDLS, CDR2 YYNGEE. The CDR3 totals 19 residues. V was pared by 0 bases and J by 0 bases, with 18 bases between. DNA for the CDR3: TGTGCCAGCAGCGTAGGGGGGGCCCCCCAGGCCGCAACTAATGAAAAACTGTTTTTT. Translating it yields CASSVGGAPQAATNEKLFF.

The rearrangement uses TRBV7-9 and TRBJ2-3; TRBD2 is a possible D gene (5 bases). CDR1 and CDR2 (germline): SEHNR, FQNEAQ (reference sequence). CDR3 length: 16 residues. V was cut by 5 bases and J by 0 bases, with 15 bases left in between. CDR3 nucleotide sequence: TGTGCCAGCAGCCGAACACGACTATCTAGCACAGATACGCAGTATTTT. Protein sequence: CASSRTRLSSTDTQYF.

Here the CDR3 DNA reads TGTGCCATCAGTGGGACAACTGAAGCTTTCTTT. Amino acid sequence: CAISGTTEAFF. V usage is TRBV10-3 and J usage is TRBJ1-1, with D perhaps matching TRBD1 (5 bases). Germline CDR1 and CDR2: ENHRY and SYGVKD. Trimming removed 4 bases at V and 5 bases at J, with 5 bases between. The CDR3 is 11 residues long.

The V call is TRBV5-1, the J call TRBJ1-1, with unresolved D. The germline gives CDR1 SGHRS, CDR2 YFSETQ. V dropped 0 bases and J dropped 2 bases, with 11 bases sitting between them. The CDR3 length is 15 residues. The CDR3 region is CASSLDAQHNTEAFF. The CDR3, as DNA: TGCGCCAGCAGCTTGGACGCACAGCACAACACTGAAGCTTTCTTT.

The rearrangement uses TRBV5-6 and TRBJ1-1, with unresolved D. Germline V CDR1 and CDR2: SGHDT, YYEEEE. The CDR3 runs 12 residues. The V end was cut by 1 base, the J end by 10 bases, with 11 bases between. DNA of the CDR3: TGTGCCAGCAGCTTGACTGCTGGCGGAGCTTTCTTT. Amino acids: CASSLTAGGAFF.

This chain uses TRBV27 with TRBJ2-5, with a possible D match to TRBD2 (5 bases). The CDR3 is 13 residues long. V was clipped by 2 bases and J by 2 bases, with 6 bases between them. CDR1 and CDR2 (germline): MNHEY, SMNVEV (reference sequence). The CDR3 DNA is TGTGCCAGCAGTTTAAAGCGGCAAGAGACCCAGTACTTC. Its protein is CASSLKRQETQYF.

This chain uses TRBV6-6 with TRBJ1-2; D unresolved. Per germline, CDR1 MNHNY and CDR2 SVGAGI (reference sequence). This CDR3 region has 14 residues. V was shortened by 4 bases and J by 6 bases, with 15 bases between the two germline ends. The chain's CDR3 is CASSSGTRGNGYTF. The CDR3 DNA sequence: TGTGCCAGCAGTTCCGGTACCCGGGGAAATGGCTACACCTTC.

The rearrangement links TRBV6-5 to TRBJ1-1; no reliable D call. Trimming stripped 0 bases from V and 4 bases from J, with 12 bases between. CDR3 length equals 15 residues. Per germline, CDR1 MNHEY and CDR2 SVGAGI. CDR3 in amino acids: CASSYSIGLSTEAFF. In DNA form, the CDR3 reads TGTGCCAGCAGTTACTCGATCGGGTTGAGCACTGAAGCTTTCTTT.

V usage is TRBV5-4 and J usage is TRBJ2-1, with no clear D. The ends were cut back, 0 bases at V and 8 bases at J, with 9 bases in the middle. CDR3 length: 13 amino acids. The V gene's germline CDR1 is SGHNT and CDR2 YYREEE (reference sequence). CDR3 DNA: TGTGCCAGCAGCTTGGATCAGCTCTATGAGCAGTTCTTC. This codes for CASSLDQLYEQFF.

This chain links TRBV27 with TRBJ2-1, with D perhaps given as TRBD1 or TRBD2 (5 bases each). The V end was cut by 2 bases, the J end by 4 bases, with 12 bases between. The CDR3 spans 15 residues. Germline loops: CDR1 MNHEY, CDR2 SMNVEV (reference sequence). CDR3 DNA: TGTGCCAGCAGTTTAAGTGGGGGACCTTACAATGAGCAGTTCTTC. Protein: CASSLSGGPYNEQFF.

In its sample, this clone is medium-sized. In DNA form, the CDR3 reads TGTGCCAGCTCACCGAGAGATACCCTTACGAACACTGAAGCTTTCTTT. It specifies CASSPRDTLTNTEAFF. V is TRBV18 and J is TRBJ1-1; D is undetermined. With 3 bases removed from V and 1 base from J, the gap between germline ends came to 15 bases. There are 16 residues in the CDR3. Germline V CDR1 and CDR2: KGHSH, LQKENI.

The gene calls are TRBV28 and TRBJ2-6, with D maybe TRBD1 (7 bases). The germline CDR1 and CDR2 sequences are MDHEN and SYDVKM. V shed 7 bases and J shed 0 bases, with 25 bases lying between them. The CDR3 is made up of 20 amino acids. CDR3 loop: CASTLERGPGDFSGANVLTF. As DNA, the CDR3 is TGTGCCAGCACTCTGGAAAGGGGGCCAGGGGACTTCTCTGGGGCCAACGTCCTGACTTTC.